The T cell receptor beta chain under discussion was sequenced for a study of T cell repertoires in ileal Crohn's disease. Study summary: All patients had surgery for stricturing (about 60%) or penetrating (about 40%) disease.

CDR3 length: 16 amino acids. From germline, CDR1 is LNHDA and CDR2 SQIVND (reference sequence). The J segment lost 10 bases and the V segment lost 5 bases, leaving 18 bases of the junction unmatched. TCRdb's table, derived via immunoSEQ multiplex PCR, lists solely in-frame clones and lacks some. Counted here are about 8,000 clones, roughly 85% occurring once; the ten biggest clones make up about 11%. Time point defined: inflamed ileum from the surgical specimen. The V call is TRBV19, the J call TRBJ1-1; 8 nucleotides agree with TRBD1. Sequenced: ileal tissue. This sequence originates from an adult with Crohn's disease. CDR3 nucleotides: TGTGCCAGTAGTCTTTCAGGGGTGGGGACAGGACCAGGAGCTTTCTTT. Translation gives CASSLSGVGTGPGAFF.